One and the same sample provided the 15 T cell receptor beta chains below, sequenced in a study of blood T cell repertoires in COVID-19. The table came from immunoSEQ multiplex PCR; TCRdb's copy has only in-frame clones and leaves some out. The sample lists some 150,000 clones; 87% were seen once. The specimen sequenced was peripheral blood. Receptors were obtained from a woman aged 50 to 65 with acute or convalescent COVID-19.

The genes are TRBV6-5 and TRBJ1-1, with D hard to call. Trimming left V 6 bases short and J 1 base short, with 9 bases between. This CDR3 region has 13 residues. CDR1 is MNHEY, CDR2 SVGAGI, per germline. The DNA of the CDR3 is TGTGCCAGCAGCTCCTCCAGGAACACTGAAGCTTTCTTT. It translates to CASSSSRNTEAFF.

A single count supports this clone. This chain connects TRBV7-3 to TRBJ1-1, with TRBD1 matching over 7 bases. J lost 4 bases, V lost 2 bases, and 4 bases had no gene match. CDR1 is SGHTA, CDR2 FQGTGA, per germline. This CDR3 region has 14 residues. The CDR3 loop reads CASSLYAGGTEAFF. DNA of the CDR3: TGTGCCAGCAGCTTATACGCAGGGGGCACTGAAGCTTTCTTT.

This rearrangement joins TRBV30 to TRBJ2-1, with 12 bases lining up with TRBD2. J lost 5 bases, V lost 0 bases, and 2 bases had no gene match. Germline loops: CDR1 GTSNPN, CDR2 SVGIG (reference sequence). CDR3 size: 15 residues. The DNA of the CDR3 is TGTGCCTGGAGTGTGTGGACTAGCGGGAACAATGAGCAGTTCTTC. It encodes CAWSVWTSGNNEQFF. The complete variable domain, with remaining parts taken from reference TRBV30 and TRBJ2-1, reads SQTIHQWPATLVQPVGSPLSLECTVEGTSNPNLYWYRQAAGRGLQLLFYSVGIGQISSEVPQNLSASRPQDRQFILSSKKLLLSDSGFYLCAWSVWTSGNNEQFFGPGTRLTVL.

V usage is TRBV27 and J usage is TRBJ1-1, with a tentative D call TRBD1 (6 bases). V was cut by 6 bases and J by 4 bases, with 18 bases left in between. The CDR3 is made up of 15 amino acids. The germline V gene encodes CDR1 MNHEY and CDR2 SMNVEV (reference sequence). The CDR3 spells CASSPGGGGSTEAFF. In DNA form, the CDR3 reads TGTGCCAGCAGCCCTGGGGGGGGCGGGAGCACTGAAGCTTTCTTT.

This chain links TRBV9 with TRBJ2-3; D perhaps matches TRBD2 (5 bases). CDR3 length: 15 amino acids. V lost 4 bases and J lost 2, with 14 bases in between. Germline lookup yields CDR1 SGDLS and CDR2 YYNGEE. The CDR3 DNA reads TGTGCCAGCAGCCCAAATGGGGAGTACACAGATACGCAGTATTTT. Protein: CASSPNGEYTDTQYF.

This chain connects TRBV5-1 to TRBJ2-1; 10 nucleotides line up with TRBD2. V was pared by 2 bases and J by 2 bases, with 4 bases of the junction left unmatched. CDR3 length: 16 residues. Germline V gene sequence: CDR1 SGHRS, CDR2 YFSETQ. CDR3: CASSFLAGGTYNEQFF. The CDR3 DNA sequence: TGCGCCAGCAGCTTCTTAGCGGGGGGAACCTACAATGAGCAGTTCTTC.

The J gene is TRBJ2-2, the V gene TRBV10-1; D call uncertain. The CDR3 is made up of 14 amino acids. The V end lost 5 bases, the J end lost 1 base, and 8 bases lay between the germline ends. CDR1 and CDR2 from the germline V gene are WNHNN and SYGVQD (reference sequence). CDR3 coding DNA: TGCGCCAGCAGTTTGTCACAGAACACCGGGGAGCTGTTTTTT. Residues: CASSLSQNTGELFF.

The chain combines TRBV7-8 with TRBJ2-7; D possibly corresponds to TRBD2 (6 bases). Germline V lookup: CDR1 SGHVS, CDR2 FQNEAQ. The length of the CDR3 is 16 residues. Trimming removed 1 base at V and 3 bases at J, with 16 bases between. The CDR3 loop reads CASSLGLRGGGYEQYF. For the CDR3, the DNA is TGTGCCAGCAGCTTAGGACTGAGGGGAGGAGGCTACGAGCAGTACTTC.

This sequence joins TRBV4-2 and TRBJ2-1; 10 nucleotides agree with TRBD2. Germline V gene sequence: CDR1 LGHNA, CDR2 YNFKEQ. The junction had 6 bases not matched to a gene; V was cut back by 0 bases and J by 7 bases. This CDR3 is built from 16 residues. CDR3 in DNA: TGTGCCAGCAGCCAAGAGTGGATAGCGGGGGGTAATGAGCAGTTCTTC. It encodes CASSQEWIAGGNEQFF.

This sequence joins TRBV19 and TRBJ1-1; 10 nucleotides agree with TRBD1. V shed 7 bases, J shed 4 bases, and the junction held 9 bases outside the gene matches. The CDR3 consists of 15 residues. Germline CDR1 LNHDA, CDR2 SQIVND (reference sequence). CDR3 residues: CASNGQGGYGTEAFF. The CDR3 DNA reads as TGTGCCAGTAATGGACAGGGGGGTTACGGCACTGAAGCTTTCTTT.

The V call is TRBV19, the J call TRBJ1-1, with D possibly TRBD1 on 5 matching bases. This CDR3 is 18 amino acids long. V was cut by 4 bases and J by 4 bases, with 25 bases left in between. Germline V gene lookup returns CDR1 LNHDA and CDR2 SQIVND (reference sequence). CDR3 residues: CASSTFSQGPPPGTEAFF. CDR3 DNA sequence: TGTGCCAGTAGTACCTTTTCCCAGGGCCCCCCTCCGGGCACTGAAGCTTTCTTT.

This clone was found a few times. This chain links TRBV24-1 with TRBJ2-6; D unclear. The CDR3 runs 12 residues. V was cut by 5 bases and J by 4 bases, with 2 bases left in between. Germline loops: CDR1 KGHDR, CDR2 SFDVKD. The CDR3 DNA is TGTGCCACCAGTGCGGGGGCCAACGTCCTGACTTTC. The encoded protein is CATSAGANVLTF.

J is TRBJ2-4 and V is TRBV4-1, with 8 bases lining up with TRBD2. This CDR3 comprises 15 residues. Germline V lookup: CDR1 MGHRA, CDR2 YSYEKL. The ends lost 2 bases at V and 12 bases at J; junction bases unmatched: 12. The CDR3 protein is CASSQSTAGGLGQYF. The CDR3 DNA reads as TGCGCCAGCAGCCAAAGCACGGCGGGGGGCCTTGGTCAGTACTTC.

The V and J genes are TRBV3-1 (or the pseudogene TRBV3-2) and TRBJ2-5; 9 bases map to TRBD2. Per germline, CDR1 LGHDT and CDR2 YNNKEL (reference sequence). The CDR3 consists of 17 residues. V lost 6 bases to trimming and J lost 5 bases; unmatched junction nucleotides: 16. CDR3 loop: CASRKEGLAGKVETQYF. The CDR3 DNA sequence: TGTGCCAGCAGAAAGGAGGGTCTAGCGGGAAAGGTCGAGACCCAGTACTTC.

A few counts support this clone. The CDR3 here is CASSFGAGGSNQPQHF. The CDR3 coding sequence is TGTGCCAGCAGCTTTGGAGCAGGGGGCTCCAATCAGCCCCAGCATTTT. The chain joins TRBV13 to TRBJ1-5; 8 bases map to TRBD1. In germline, CDR1 is PRHDT, CDR2 FYEKMQ (reference sequence). The CDR3 runs to 16 residues. V was pared by 3 bases and J by 3 bases, with 7 bases of the junction left unmatched. The whole variable domain, remainder taken from reference TRBV13 and TRBJ1-5, is AAGVIQSPRHLIKEKRETATLKCYPIPRHDTVYWYQQGPGQDPQFLISFYEKMQSDKGSIPDRFSAQQFSDYHSELNMSSLELGDSALYFCASSFGAGGSNQPQHFGDGTRLSIL.